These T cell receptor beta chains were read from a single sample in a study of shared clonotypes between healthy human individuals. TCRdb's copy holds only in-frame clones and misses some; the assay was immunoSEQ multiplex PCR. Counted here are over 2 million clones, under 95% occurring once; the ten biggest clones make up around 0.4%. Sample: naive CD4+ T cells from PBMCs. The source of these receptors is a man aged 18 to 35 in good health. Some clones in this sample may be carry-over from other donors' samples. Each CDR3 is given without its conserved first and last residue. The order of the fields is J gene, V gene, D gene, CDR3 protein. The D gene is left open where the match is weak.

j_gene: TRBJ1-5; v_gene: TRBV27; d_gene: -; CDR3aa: ASSFHGAQPQH
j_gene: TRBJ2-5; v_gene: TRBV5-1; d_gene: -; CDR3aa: ASSVETTQY
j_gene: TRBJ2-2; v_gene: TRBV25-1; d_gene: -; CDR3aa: ASSVGGAKNTGELF
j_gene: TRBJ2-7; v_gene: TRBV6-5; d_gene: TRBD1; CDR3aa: ASSSHRGINEQY
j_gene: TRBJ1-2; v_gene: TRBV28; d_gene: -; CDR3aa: ASRVAAGSQVGGYT
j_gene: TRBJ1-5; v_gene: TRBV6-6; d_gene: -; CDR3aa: ASSYVNQPQH
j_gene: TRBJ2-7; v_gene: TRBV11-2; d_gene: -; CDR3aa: ASSLPGEQY
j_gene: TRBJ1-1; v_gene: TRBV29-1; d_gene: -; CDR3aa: SVNTFTEAF
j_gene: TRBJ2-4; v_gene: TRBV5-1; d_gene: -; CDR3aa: ASSLMGSDKIQY
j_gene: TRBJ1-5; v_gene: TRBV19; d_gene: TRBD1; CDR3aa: ATDDRVNQPQH
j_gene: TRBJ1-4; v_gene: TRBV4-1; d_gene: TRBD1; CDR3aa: ASRRPGQGNEKLF
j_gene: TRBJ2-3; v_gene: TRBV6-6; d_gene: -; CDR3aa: ASSAAGARGTDTQY
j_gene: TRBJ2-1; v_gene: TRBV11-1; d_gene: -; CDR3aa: ATRQNSYNEQF
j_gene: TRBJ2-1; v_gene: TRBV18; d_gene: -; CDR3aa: ASSSNDRNEQF
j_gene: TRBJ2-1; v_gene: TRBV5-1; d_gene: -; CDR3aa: ASSQSVLSSYNEQF